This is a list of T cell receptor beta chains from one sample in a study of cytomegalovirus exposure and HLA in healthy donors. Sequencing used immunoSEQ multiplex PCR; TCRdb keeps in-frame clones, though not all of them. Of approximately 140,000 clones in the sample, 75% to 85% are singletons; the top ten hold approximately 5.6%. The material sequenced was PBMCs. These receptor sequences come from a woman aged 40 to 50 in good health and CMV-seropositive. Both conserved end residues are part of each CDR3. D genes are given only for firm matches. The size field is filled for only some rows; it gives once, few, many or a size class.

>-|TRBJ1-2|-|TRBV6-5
TGTGCCAGCAGGGAGACAGCGACCAACTATGGCTACACCTTC
CASRETATNYGYTF
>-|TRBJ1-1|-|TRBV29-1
TGCAGCGTTGGGGAGGGCGTAGGGAACACTGAAGCTTTCTTT
CSVGEGVGNTEAFF
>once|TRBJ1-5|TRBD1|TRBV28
TGTGCCAGCAGTTTTAGTTCGGGACAGGCCAATCAGCCCCAGCATTTT
CASSFSSGQANQPQHF
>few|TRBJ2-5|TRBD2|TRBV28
TGTGCCAGCAGTGACCTCTGGACTAGCGGCCAAGAGACCCAGTACTTC
CASSDLWTSGQETQYF
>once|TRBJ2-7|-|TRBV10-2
TGCGCCAGCAGTGAGTCGAGTTCCGAGCAGTACTTC
CASSESSSEQYF
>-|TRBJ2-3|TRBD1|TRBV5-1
TGCGCCAGCAGCGGACGACAGGGTGCAGATACGCAGTATTTT
CASSGRQGADTQYF
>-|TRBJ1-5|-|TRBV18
TGTGCCAGCTCACCAGGGGCCAATCAGCCCCAGCATTTT
CASSPGANQPQHF
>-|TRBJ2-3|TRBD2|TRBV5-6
TGTGCCAGCAGCTTGATAGCTAGCGGCCGCACAGATACGCAGTATTTT
CASSLIASGRTDTQYF
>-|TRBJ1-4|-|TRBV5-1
TGCGCCAGCAGCGGCACAGCAACTAATGAAAAACTGTTTTTT
CASSGTATNEKLFF
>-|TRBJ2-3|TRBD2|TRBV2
TGTGCCAGCAGTGGAGCGGGAGGGCCATCAGATACGCAGTATTTT
CASSGAGGPSDTQYF
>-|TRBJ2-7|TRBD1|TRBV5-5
TGTGCCAGCAGACCCGGGACAGGCTACGAGCAGTACTTC
CASRPGTGYEQYF
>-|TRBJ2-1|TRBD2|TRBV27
TGTGCCAGCAGTTTTCAGGCGGGAGGGCGGGGTGAGCAGTTCTTC
CASSFQAGGRGEQFF
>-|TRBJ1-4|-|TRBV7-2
TGTGCCAGCAGCGTCACTCCGGGACTAAAAGGGGAAAAACTGTTTTTT
CASSVTPGLKGEKLFF
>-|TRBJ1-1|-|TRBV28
TGTGCCAGCAACAGTAGGAACACTGAAGCTTTCTTT
CASNSRNTEAFF
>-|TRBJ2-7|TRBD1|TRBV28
TGTGCCAGCAGTGTGGACAGGGGATACGAGCAGTACTTC
CASSVDRGYEQYF
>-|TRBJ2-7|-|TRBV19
TGTGCCAGTAGCCTAAGAAGCTCCCAGCAGTACTTC
CASSLRSSQQYF
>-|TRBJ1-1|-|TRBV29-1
TGCAGCGTTGAAGATCGAATGAGGGCACCGGGCACTGAAGCTTTCTTT
CSVEDRMRAPGTEAFF
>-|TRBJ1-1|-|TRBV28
TGTGCCAGCAGCTCCCCCCGGGGTCCAACTCCTGAAGCTTTCTTT
CASSSPRGPTPEAFF
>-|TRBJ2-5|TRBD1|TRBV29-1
TGCAGCGCCCCAGGGGCGACAGGGGGCGAGACCCAGTACTTC
CSAPGATGGETQYF
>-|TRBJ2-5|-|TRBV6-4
TGTGCCAGCAGTGACTCAAGCAGGGATGCGACCCAGTACTTC
CASSDSSRDATQYF
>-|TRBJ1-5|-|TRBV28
TGTGCCAGCAGTACCCGACAGGCTCGCAATCAGCCCCAGCATTTT
CASSTRQARNQPQHF
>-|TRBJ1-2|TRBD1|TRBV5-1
TGCGCCAGCGGGAAGGGACAGACGAACTATGGCTACACCTTC
CASGKGQTNYGYTF
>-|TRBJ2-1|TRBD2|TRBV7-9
TGTGCCTGGGCGGGAGTAAGCGATGAGCAGTTCTTC
CAWAGVSDEQFF
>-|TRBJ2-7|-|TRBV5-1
TGCGCCAGCAGCGTACCCCGACAGAGCTCCTACGAGCAGTACTTC
CASSVPRQSSYEQYF
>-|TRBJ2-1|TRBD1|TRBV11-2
TGTGCCAGCAGCTTAGCCCTATACGCTAGACAGGGGGTAGGGAATGAGCAGTTCTTC
CASSLALYARQGVGNEQFF
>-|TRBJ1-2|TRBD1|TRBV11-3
TGTGCCAGCAGCTTAGGAGGGGACAGGATCGGCAATGGCTGCACCTTC
CASSLGGDRIGNGCTF
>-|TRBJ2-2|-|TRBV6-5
TGTGCCAGCAGTTACTCCGGGACTAACACCGGGGAGCTGTTTTTT
CASSYSGTNTGELFF
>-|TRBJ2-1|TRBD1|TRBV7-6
TGTGCCAGCAGCTGGACAGGGGGCTCCTCGAGCTCCTACAATGAGCAGTTCTTC
CASSWTGGSSSSYNEQFF
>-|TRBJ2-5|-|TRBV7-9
TGTGCCAGCAGCTACGGACTTTCCCAAGAGACCCAGTACTTC
CASSYGLSQETQYF
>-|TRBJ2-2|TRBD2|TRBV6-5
TGTGCCAGCAGTTACTCGGGCCTAGCGGGCACCGGGGAGCTGTTTTTT
CASSYSGLAGTGELFF
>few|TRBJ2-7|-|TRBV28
TGTGCCAGCAGTTTAGTCTTGGCGCTAGCGCTTGGGCCGAGCTCCTACGAGCAGTACTTC
CASSLVLALALGPSSYEQYF
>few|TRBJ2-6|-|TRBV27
TGTGCCAGCAGTGTAAACCGGGACTCGCCCGTCCTGACTTTC
CASSVNRDSPVLTF
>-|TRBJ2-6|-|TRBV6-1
TGTGCCAGCAATCCCCGTTCCTCTGGGGCCAACGTCCTGACTTTC
CASNPRSSGANVLTF
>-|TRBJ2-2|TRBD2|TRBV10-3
TGTGCCATCAGTGATGGGACTAGCGGGACCCCCGGGGAGCTGTTTTTT
CAISDGTSGTPGELFF
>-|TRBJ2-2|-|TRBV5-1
TGCGCCAGCAGCTTCAGGGGGCGACTAGCGGACACCGGGGAGCTGTTTTTT
CASSFRGRLADTGELFF
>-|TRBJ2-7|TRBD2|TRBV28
TGTGCCAGCATTCCTCCCGCCGGGGGGGTTAACGAGCAGTACTTC
CASIPPAGGVNEQYF
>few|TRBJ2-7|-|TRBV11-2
TGTGCCAGCAGCTTAGGAGGGTCCTACGAGCAGTACTTC
CASSLGGSYEQYF
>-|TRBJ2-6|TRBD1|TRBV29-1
TGCAGCGTAACCCTCGTCAGGACAGGCAACTCTGGGGCCAACGTCCTGACTTTC
CSVTLVRTGNSGANVLTF